The 16 T cell receptor beta chains below come from one sample, sequenced in a study of identical twins. A single record per CDR3 protein comes from TCRdb applying MiXCR to the 5' RACE reads. The table shows under 900,000 distinct CDR3 sequences, with about 12% occurring only once. These data also formed part of another study, on yellow fever vaccine responses in identical twins.

Specimen: PBMCs. The receptors derive from a woman aged 18-30 years in good health.

The V and J genes are TRBV12-3 or TRBV12-4 and TRBJ2-2; TRBD1 matches 7 bases. The CDR3 covers 15 residues. V trimming: 7 bases; J trimming: 4 bases; junction bases outside the gene matches: 9. CDR3 protein: CASIVDRVSTGELFF. In DNA form, the CDR3 reads TGTGCCAGCATTGTAGACAGGGTATCCACCGGGGAGCTGTTTTTT.

In this sample, this clonotype turned up a few times. Here the CDR3 reads CASSVPGHILDEQFF. CDR3 in DNA: TGTGCCAGCAGTGTCCCGGGACACATTTTGGATGAGCAGTTCTTC. The genes are TRBV28 and TRBJ2-1; weak D call: TRBD1 (6 bases). Per the germline V gene, CDR1 is MDHEN and CDR2 is SYDVKM. This CDR3 spans 15 amino acids. V was shortened by 5 bases and J by 8 bases, with 19 bases between the two germline ends.

This clonotype was seen a few times. The chain employs TRBV6-5 and TRBJ2-3; 12 nucleotides line up with TRBD2. The CDR3 length is 17 residues. Germline trimming cut 0 bases from V and 2 bases from J; bases unmatched to any gene: 3. Germline V gene data show CDR1 as MNHEY and CDR2 as SVGAGI. CDR3 residues: CASSYSGLAGNTDTQYF. The CDR3 region has the DNA TGTGCCAGCAGTTACTCTGGACTAGCGGGGAACACAGATACGCAGTATTTT.

In the case of this clonotype: It is likely a read error: a sequence one base away is far more abundant. The chain joins TRBV5-1 to TRBJ2-1, with D tentatively TRBD1 or TRBD2 (5 bases each). CDR1 and CDR2 from the germline V gene are SGHRS and YFSETQ. This CDR3 has 15 amino acids. The CDR3 protein is CASSLEGSSYNGQFF. Here the CDR3 DNA reads TGCGCCAGCAGCTTGGAGGGGAGCTCCTACAATGGGCAGTTCTTC. Filled out from reference TRBV5-1 and TRBJ2-1, the complete variable domain reads KAGVTQTPRYLIKTRGQQVTLSCSPISGHRSVSWYQQTPGQGLQFLFEYFSETQRNKGNFPGRFSGRQFSNSRSEMNVSTLELGDSALYLCASSLEGSSYNGQFFGPGTRLTVL.

DNA of the CDR3: TGTGCCAGCGCCTCCGCGTTGGGTGAAGCTTTCTTT. Amino acid sequence: CASASALGEAFF. The chain links TRBV12-3 or TRBV12-4 to TRBJ1-1; D is ambiguous. V dropped 8 bases and J dropped 7 bases, with 14 bases sitting between them. This CDR3 has 12 residues.

The chain employs TRBV27 and TRBJ2-7, with 8 nucleotides matching TRBD2. V shed 3 bases and J 4 bases; nucleotides not matched to a gene: 2. Germline-derived CDR1 and CDR2 are MNHEY and SMNVEV (reference sequence). CDR3 length equals 13 residues. The CDR3 DNA follows: TGTGCCAGCAGTTTTGAGCGGGGGTACGAGCAGTACTTC. Encoded protein: CASSFERGYEQYF.

This sequence joins TRBV14 and TRBJ2-2; TRBD1 might be the D (5 bases). Germline CDR1 reads SGHDN; CDR2 reads FVKESK. The length of the CDR3 is 14 residues. V lost 2 bases to trimming and J lost 6 bases, with 10 bases between them. DNA of the CDR3: TGTGCCAGCAGCCAATTTAGCAGGGCCGGGGAGCTGTTTTTT. Encoded protein: CASSQFSRAGELFF.

This clonotype was detected only a few times. The chain links TRBV5-6 to TRBJ1-3; 8 nucleotides line up with TRBD1. Germline CDR1 SGHDT, CDR2 YYEEEE. CDR3 length: 14 residues. The J segment lost 4 bases and the V segment lost 4 bases, leaving 4 bases of the junction unmatched. Here the CDR3 reads CASSQRDRGNTIYF. CDR3 DNA sequence: TGTGCCAGCAGCCAAAGGGACAGGGGAAACACCATATATTTT.

This clonotype was seen only a few times. The chain joins TRBV7-9 to TRBJ1-6, with D perhaps TRBD1 (6 bases). CDR3 size: 15 residues. The V end was cut by 5 bases, the J end by 7 bases, with 15 bases between. CDR1 and CDR2 from the germline V gene are SEHNR and FQNEAQ (reference sequence). CDR3 nucleotide sequence: TGTGCCAGCAGCCGGTCAGGGCAGGGGAATTCACCCCTCCACTTT. Its protein product is CASSRSGQGNSPLHF. Using reference TRBV7-9 and TRBJ1-6 for the parts outside the CDR3, the full variable domain is DTGVSQNPRHKITKRGQNVTFRCDPISEHNRLYWYRQTLGQGPEFLTYFQNEAQLEKSRLLSDRFSAERPKGSFSTLEIQRTEQGDSAMYLCASSRSGQGNSPLHFGNGTRLTVT.

This clonotype has just a few counts. In DNA form, the CDR3 reads TGTGCCAGCTGGAATGGGGTAGGAATGTCGGTTGAGCAGTTCTTC. Protein sequence: CASWNGVGMSVEQFF. The rearrangement joins TRBV6-2 or TRBV6-3 to TRBJ2-1; D gene uncertain. The CDR3 consists of 15 residues. CDR1 and CDR2 from the germline V gene are MNHEY and SVGEGT. V lost 8 bases and J lost 9, with 23 bases in between.

This clonotype was picked up many times. The rearrangement uses TRBV7-9 and TRBJ2-3; perhaps TRBD1 as D (6 bases). The germline V gene has CDR1 SEHNR and CDR2 FQNEAQ (reference sequence). The V end lost 5 bases, the J end lost 2 bases, and 11 bases lay between the germline ends. This CDR3 has 14 amino acids. CDR3 in DNA: TGTGCCAGCAGCCCCAGGGGCAACACAGATACGCAGTATTTT. Its translation is CASSPRGNTDTQYF. Based on the CDR3 plus reference TRBV7-9 and TRBJ2-3, the full variable domain is DTGVSQNPRHKITKRGQNVTFRCDPISEHNRLYWYRQTLGQGPEFLTYFQNEAQLEKSRLLSDRFSAERPKGSFSTLEIQRTEQGDSAMYLCASSPRGNTDTQYFGPGTRLTVL.

This clonotype was detected many times. The chain recombines TRBV15 with TRBJ2-2, with 7 bases that match TRBD1. This CDR3 has 14 amino acids. The germline V gene encodes CDR1 LNHNV and CDR2 YYDKDF (reference sequence). Trimming took 4 bases from V and 4 from J; bases not matched to a gene: 3. CDR3 residues: CATSKDRVTGELFF. For the CDR3, the DNA is TGTGCCACCAGCAAAGACAGGGTCACCGGGGAGCTGTTTTTT.

The V gene is TRBV29-1, the J gene TRBJ2-1; 13 nucleotides align to TRBD2. J lost 6 bases, V lost 5 bases, and 4 bases had no gene match. The germline V gene has CDR1 SQVTM and CDR2 ANQGSEA. The CDR3 has 14 amino acids. CDR3 sequence reads: CSVSTSGRPNEQFF. The CDR3 coding sequence is TGCAGCGTTTCGACTAGCGGGAGGCCCAATGAGCAGTTCTTC.

The chain joins TRBV7-2 to TRBJ2-3; the D gene could be TRBD1 or TRBD2 (5 bases each). The CDR3 runs 15 residues. Per the germline V gene, CDR1 is SGHTA and CDR2 is FQGNSA. Deletions cut 2 bases from V and 3 bases from J, with 12 bases between. The CDR3 spells CASSLYGAKTDTQYF. CDR3 nucleotides: TGTGCCAGCAGCTTATACGGGGCTAAAACAGATACGCAGTATTTT.

The CDR3 DNA reads as TGTGCCAGCAGCCGTAATCAGGGAGACAAAAACATTCAGTACTTC. Residues: CASSRNQGDKNIQYF. The chain employs TRBV7-9 and TRBJ2-4; D tentatively reads TRBD1 or TRBD2 (5 bases each). V lost 5 bases to trimming and J lost 3 bases, with 14 bases between them. Germline V gene data show CDR1 as SEHNR and CDR2 as FQNEAQ (reference sequence). The CDR3 consists of 15 residues.

This clonotype was recorded a few times. The V gene is TRBV7-9, the J gene TRBJ2-5, with D possibly matching TRBD1 (6 bases). The V end was cut by 5 bases, the J end by 2 bases, with 12 bases between. CDR3 length equals 14 residues. The germline gives CDR1 SEHNR, CDR2 FQNEAQ (reference sequence). The CDR3 region is CASSVRQAQETQYF. CDR3 nucleotides: TGTGCCAGCAGCGTGAGACAGGCACAAGAGACCCAGTACTTC.